This record covers a single T cell receptor beta chain. This sample was included in a study of PD-L1 blockade in urothelial cancer. Overall study: Patients had been given 0 to 3 earlier chemotherapy regimens.

Method: immunoSEQ multiplex PCR; TCRdb's copy keeps in-frame clones and lacks some. Of about 100,000 clones in the sample, approximately 91% were seen once. The CDR3 runs to 16 residues. CDR1 and CDR2 (germline): MNHEY, SMNVEV (reference sequence). V shed 6 bases, J shed 5 bases, and the junction held 10 bases outside the gene matches. Patients had locally advanced or metastatic urothelial carcinoma. The sample was PBMCs, taken around atezolizumab (anti-PD-L1) treatment. The chain employs TRBV27 and TRBJ2-7; 13 bases match TRBD2. The clonotype was recovered from a woman older than 75 with urothelial cancer. The CDR3, as DNA: TGTGCCAGCAGACCATCACTAGCGGGAGGGCCCCACGAGCAGTACTTC. This gives the protein CASRPSLAGGPHEQYF.